The 26 T cell receptor beta chains given below trace back to one sample, sequenced in a study of T cells in Graves' hyperthyroidism and ophthalmopathy. Researchers took RNA transcripts and amplified the TCR beta CDR3 regions from them. In the first-round RT-PCR of the TCR CDR3, the HTBI primer set was used. TCRdb reprocessed the multiplex PCR reads via MiXCR and lists one record per CDR3 protein. Of approximately 250,000 distinct CDR3 sequences listed, approximately 24% are singletons. The sample consisted of blood. Source of these receptors: a woman in her thirties or forties with Graves' ophthalmopathy.

This clonotype was detected many times. V usage is TRBV28 and J usage is TRBJ2-2; D is uncertain. The CDR3 runs to 14 residues. Deletions cut 6 bases from V and 0 bases from J, with 8 bases between. The V gene's germline CDR1 is MDHEN and CDR2 SYDVKM. For the CDR3, the DNA is TGTGCCAGCAGCGGGTATCCGAACACCGGGGAGCTGTTTTTT. Its protein product is CASSGYPNTGELFF. Drawing the rest from reference TRBV28 and TRBJ2-2, the complete variable domain is DVKVTQSSRYLVKRTGEKVFLECVQDMDHENMFWYRQDPGLGLRLIYFSYDVKMKEKGDIPEGYSVSREKKERFSLILESASTNQTSMYLCASSGYPNTGELFFGEGSRLTVL.

This clonotype was counted many times. The gene calls are TRBV6-6 and TRBJ2-7, with 8 bases that match TRBD1. Trimming at V came to 5 bases and at J to 6 bases, leaving 3 bases not matched to a gene. The CDR3 contains 12 residues. Germline V gene lookup returns CDR1 MNHNY and CDR2 SVGAGI (reference sequence). The CDR3 nucleotides read TGTGCCAGCAGTCGACAGGGGAGCGAGCAGTACTTC. It encodes CASSRQGSEQYF.

The chain is built from TRBV6-5 and TRBJ2-5, with D perhaps TRBD1 or TRBD2 (6 bases each). Looked up from germline, CDR1 is MNHEY and CDR2 is SVGAGI. V was pared by 2 bases and J by 5 bases, with 12 bases between. This CDR3 comprises 14 residues. This chain's CDR3 is CASSYGGGIETQYF. The CDR3 DNA reads TGTGCCAGCAGTTACGGAGGGGGGATCGAGACCCAGTACTTC.

This clonotype was counted ten times or more. The chain links TRBV27 to TRBJ2-6, with 11 positions matching TRBD1. With 5 bases clipped from V and 4 bases from J, the junction kept 7 bases outside the gene matches. The CDR3 is 17 residues long. Germline V CDR1 and CDR2: MNHEY, SMNVEV (reference sequence). CDR3 amino acids: CASSRGQGARGANVLTF. CDR3 bases: TGTGCCAGCAGTAGAGGACAGGGGGCGAGGGGGGCCAACGTCCTGACTTTC.

This clonotype was found many times. This rearrangement joins TRBV11-2 to TRBJ1-1; D gene uncertain. V was shortened by 5 bases and J by 0 bases, with 7 bases between the two germline ends. CDR1 and CDR2 from the germline V gene are SGHAT and FQNNGV. This CDR3 has 13 amino acids. CDR3 DNA: TGTGCCAGCAGCGCCGACATGAACACTGAAGCTTTCTTT. It codes for CASSADMNTEAFF.

Ten or more counts support this clonotype. The CDR3 DNA reads TGTGCCAGCAGTTTACGGCCCGGGGGCGCGGGCGAGCAGTACTTC. Its translation: CASSLRPGGAGEQYF. The V call is TRBV12-3 or TRBV12-4, the J call TRBJ2-7, with D perhaps TRBD1 or TRBD2 (6 bases each). V shed 2 bases and J shed 6 bases, with 17 bases lying between them. The CDR3 covers 15 residues.

This clonotype was found many times. The V call is TRBV3-1, the J call TRBJ2-7, with 9 bases lining up with TRBD2. Germline trimming cut 4 bases from V and 2 bases from J; bases unmatched to any gene: 3. The CDR3 covers 14 residues. Germline V CDR1 and CDR2: LGHDT, YNNKEL (reference sequence). CDR3 residues: CASSPSGIPYEQYF. The CDR3 region has the DNA TGTGCCAGCAGCCCTAGCGGGATTCCCTACGAGCAGTACTTC.

This clonotype was picked up many times. This chain's CDR3 is CASSLRTNGNQPQHF. CDR3 sequence (DNA): TGTGCCAGCAGTTTAAGGACTAACGGCAATCAGCCCCAGCATTTT. The J gene is TRBJ1-5, the V gene TRBV12-3 or TRBV12-4, with D uncertain. The CDR3 is 15 residues long. Trimming took 2 bases from V and 2 from J, leaving 10 bases between them.

CDR3 nucleotides: TGTGCCAGCAGCCAAGATTGGAGCAGCAACACTGAAGCTTTCTTT. It yields the protein CASSQDWSSNTEAFF. V gene TRBV4-2 combines with J gene TRBJ1-1; D call uncertain. V was trimmed by 0 bases and J by 2 bases, leaving 10 bases between them. The germline V gene encodes CDR1 LGHNA and CDR2 YNFKEQ. This CDR3 has 15 amino acids.

The chain employs TRBV20-1 and TRBJ2-5; D uncertain. Germline V CDR1 and CDR2: DFQATT, SNEGSKA (reference sequence). The CDR3 is 10 amino acids. V lost 4 bases and J 2 bases, leaving 2 bases between the germline ends. This CDR3 reads CSATQETQYF. The CDR3 DNA sequence: TGCAGTGCTACACAAGAGACCCAGTACTTC.

As regards this clonotype: At one of its ends the junction is not consistent with the germline gene, which may arise from a read error. The V gene is TRBV18, the J gene TRBJ2-7; 8 nucleotides align to TRBD1. There are 13 residues in the CDR3. Germline V lookup: CDR1 KGHSH, CDR2 LQKENI. CDR3 nucleotide sequence: TGTGCCAGCTCACCCGACAGGGGTGCGCGGTATACCTTC. Amino acid sequence: CASSPDRGARYTF.

In its sample, this clonotype was seen many times. The chain recombines TRBV27 with TRBJ2-7, with a weak D call TRBD1 (6 bases). Trimming stripped 2 bases from V and 4 bases from J, with 12 bases between. The CDR3 contains 14 residues. In germline, CDR1 is MNHEY, CDR2 SMNVEV (reference sequence). The CDR3 coding sequence is TGTGCCAGCAGTTTAGGAACACAGGGATACGAGCAGTACTTC. Its translation: CASSLGTQGYEQYF.

This clonotype showed up many times. The CDR3 reads CASSPGQGYNTEAFF. The CDR3 DNA follows: TGTGCCTCATCCCCCGGGCAGGGCTATAACACTGAAGCTTTCTTT. V and J are TRBV30 and TRBJ1-1, with D possibly TRBD1 on 5 matching bases. The CDR3 sequence is 15 residues long. V dropped 7 bases and J dropped 2 bases, with 20 bases sitting between them. Germline V lookup: CDR1 GTSNPN, CDR2 SVGIG (reference sequence).

This clonotype was recorded at least ten times. The chain uses TRBV3-1 and TRBJ2-2; D could derive from TRBD1 or TRBD2 (5 bases each). CDR1 and CDR2 from the germline V gene are LGHDT and YNNKEL (reference sequence). CDR3 length equals 17 residues. Between the trimmed V and J ends, which lost 4 bases and 4 bases, there was a span of 19 bases. CDR3 amino acids: CASSPSRGSSSTGELFF. The DNA for the CDR3 is TGTGCCAGCAGCCCCTCACGGGGCAGCTCGAGCACCGGGGAGCTGTTTTTT.

The chain combines TRBV6-4 with TRBJ1-1, with D possibly being TRBD1 (5 bases). The CDR3 has 12 amino acids. CDR1 is MRHNA, CDR2 SNTAGT, per germline. The V and J ends lost 8 bases and 0 bases respectively, with 7 bases between them. The CDR3 reads CASGGVNTEAFF. The DNA for the CDR3 is TGTGCCAGCGGGGGGGTGAACACTGAAGCTTTCTTT.

The rearrangement links TRBV5-1 to TRBJ2-2; TRBD1 aligns across 7 bases. V dropped 0 bases and J dropped 6; count of bases not matched to a gene: 5. CDR1 is SGHRS, CDR2 YFSETQ, per germline. The CDR3 extends over 15 amino acids. The chain's CDR3 is CASSLADRAAGELFF. The CDR3 DNA reads as TGCGCCAGCAGCTTGGCCGACAGGGCGGCCGGGGAGCTGTTTTTT.

This clonotype was detected ten times or more. This chain connects TRBV3-1 to TRBJ2-7; D is unresolved. CDR3 length: 12 amino acids. Trimming stripped 1 base from V and 6 bases from J, with 7 bases between. Germline assignment: CDR1 LGHDT and CDR2 YNNKEL (reference sequence). CDR3: CASSQGSLEQYF. CDR3 nucleotide sequence: TGTGCCAGCAGCCAAGGGTCCCTCGAGCAGTACTTC.

This clonotype was seen ten or more times. This sequence joins TRBV7-2 and TRBJ2-5; 9 positions agree with TRBD2. This CDR3 spans 15 amino acids. From germline, CDR1 is SGHTA and CDR2 FQGNSA. V gave up 7 bases and J gave up 6 bases; unmatched junction bases: 12. The CDR3 here is CASTRGLAGSKTQYF. The CDR3 region has the DNA TGTGCCAGCACCCGGGGTCTAGCGGGATCAAAGACCCAGTACTTC.

V gene TRBV6-1 combines with J gene TRBJ1-2; perhaps TRBD1 as D (5 bases). The CDR3 runs 13 residues. Germline CDR1 is MNHNS and CDR2 is SASEGT. Trimming took off 6 bases at V and 0 bases at J, with 8 bases between the two ends. CDR3 amino acids: CASSGGTNYGYTF. DNA of the CDR3: TGTGCCAGCAGCGGGGGGACTAACTATGGCTACACCTTC.

The V gene is TRBV6-5, the J gene TRBJ2-7; a possible D gene is TRBD2 (6 bases). The CDR3 contains 12 residues. Germline V lookup: CDR1 MNHEY, CDR2 SVGAGI. V shed 2 bases and J shed 6 bases, with 8 bases lying between them. The CDR3 region is CASSYGTAEQYF. The CDR3, as DNA: TGTGCCAGCAGTTACGGGACTGCCGAGCAGTACTTC.

The chain carries TRBV20-1 and TRBJ1-1, with D possibly TRBD1 on 5 matching bases. The CDR3 totals 12 residues. V lost 7 bases to trimming and J lost 1 base, with 10 bases between them. Germline-derived CDR1 and CDR2 are DFQATT and SNEGSKA (reference sequence). CDR3 protein: CSVQGGNTEAFF. The CDR3 DNA sequence: TGCAGTGTGCAGGGAGGGAACACTGAAGCTTTCTTT.

This clonotype was picked up many times. This sequence joins TRBV2 and TRBJ2-7; D is possibly TRBD2 (6 bases). Germline lookup yields CDR1 SNHLY and CDR2 FYNNEI. This CDR3 spans 11 amino acids. The ends were cut back, 6 bases at V and 6 bases at J, with 9 bases in the middle. This CDR3 reads CASRLALEQYF. The CDR3 nucleotides are TGTGCCAGCAGGCTAGCGCTCGAGCAGTACTTC. Filled out from reference TRBV2 and TRBJ2-7, the complete variable domain reads EPEVTQTPSHQVTQMGQEVILRCVPISNHLYFYWYRQILGQKVEFLVSFYNNEISEKSEIFDDQFSVERPDGSNFTLKIRSTKLEDSAMYFCASRLALEQYFGPGTRLTVT.

The J gene is TRBJ1-5, the V gene TRBV28; D unclear. Trimming cost V 8 bases and J 5 bases, with 7 bases left between them. The germline V gene encodes CDR1 MDHEN and CDR2 SYDVKM. This CDR3 is built from 11 residues. The CDR3: CASGLYQPQHF. The CDR3 nucleotides are TGTGCCAGCGGGCTCTATCAGCCCCAGCATTTT.

Comment on this clonotype: This sequence may be a read error, since a much larger clone differs from it by one base. The J gene is TRBJ1-1, the V gene TRBV30; TRBD1 agrees at 9 bases. V dropped 4 bases and J dropped 9; count of bases not matched to a gene: 15. The germline V gene has CDR1 GTSNPN and CDR2 SVGIG (reference sequence). The CDR3 spans 15 residues. CDR3 bases: TGTGCCTGGAAGAGCCGGGACAGGGTGGGCGCGAAAGCTTTCTTT. It specifies CAWKSRDRVGAKAFF.

The rearrangement joins TRBV12-3 or TRBV12-4 to TRBJ2-7; 8 positions match TRBD1. The CDR3 runs to 15 residues. Trimming removed 6 bases from V and 3 bases from J; junction bases left unmatched: 10. CDR3 loop: CASRSSGGLGYEQYF. CDR3 nucleotide sequence: TGTGCCAGCAGAAGCTCAGGGGGCCTCGGCTACGAGCAGTACTTC.

This clonotype has ten or more counts. CDR3 residues: CASKGGYYEQYF. CDR3 DNA sequence: TGTGCCAGTAAAGGGGGTTACTACGAGCAGTACTTC. The V and J genes are TRBV12-3 or TRBV12-4 and TRBJ2-7; D is perhaps TRBD1 (6 bases). This CDR3 has 12 amino acids. The V end lost 9 bases, the J end lost 3 bases, and 12 bases lay between the germline ends.